These 21 T cell receptor beta chains were all obtained from the same sample, sequenced in a study of memory CD4+ T cells and cytomegalovirus serostatus. Single viable CD3+CD4+CD8-CD45RO+ cells were sorted as the memory CD4+ T cells. TCRdb keeps only in-frame clones here, not all; method: immunoSEQ multiplex PCR. The sample contains about 47,000 clones, roughly 80% of which appear only once. The sequenced sample was memory CD4+ T cells from blood. Source of these receptors: an adult in good health and CMV-seropositive.

This clone was recorded once. V gene TRBV28 combines with J gene TRBJ1-1, with D uncertain. Germline V gives CDR1 MDHEN, CDR2 SYDVKM. V was clipped by 2 bases and J by 1 base, with 11 bases between them. CDR3 size: 15 residues. The CDR3 sequence is CASSLRDIGNTEAFF. The CDR3 DNA reads TGTGCCAGCAGTTTACGTGACATCGGGAACACTGAAGCTTTCTTT.

The chain has TRBV4-1 and TRBJ2-3, with TRBD2 matching over 11 bases. Trimming cost V 0 bases and J 3 bases; bases outside gene matches: 14. CDR3 length: 20 amino acids. Germline values: CDR1 MGHRA, CDR2 YSYEKL. For the CDR3, the DNA is TGCGCCAGCAGCCAAGAAGGGGGAAGGTCGCTAGCGGGGGGTACAGATACGCAGTATTTT. Protein product: CASSQEGGRSLAGGTDTQYF.

This chain links TRBV2 with TRBJ1-6, with 8 positions matching TRBD1. V was clipped by 7 bases and J by 6 bases; unmatched bases: 14. From germline, CDR1 is SNHLY and CDR2 FYNNEI. The CDR3 contains 17 residues. The CDR3 protein is CASTPAPPQGVNSPLHF. The CDR3 DNA follows: TGTGCCAGCACCCCTGCCCCGCCACAGGGGGTTAATTCACCCCTCCACTTT.

The V and J genes are TRBV9 and TRBJ2-5; D ambiguous. CDR1 is SGDLS and CDR2 is YYNGEE in the germline V gene. The V end lost 0 bases, the J end lost 5 bases, and 8 bases lay between the germline ends. CDR3 length equals 13 residues. CDR3 sequence reads: CASSVGVWETQYF. CDR3 DNA: TGTGCCAGCAGCGTAGGAGTTTGGGAGACCCAGTACTTC.

The chain recombines TRBV7-2 with TRBJ1-2; unclear D gene. The CDR3 extends over 13 amino acids. CDR1 is SGHTA, CDR2 FQGNSA, per germline. Deletions cut 5 bases from V and 7 bases from J, with 14 bases between. The CDR3 DNA sequence: TGTGCCAGCAGCCCCGGCAGGTTTGGTGGCTACACCTTC. It is translated as CASSPGRFGGYTF.

This chain links TRBV7-2 with TRBJ1-2; D remains unclear. The V end was cut by 1 base, the J end by 8 bases, with 11 bases between. This CDR3 has 13 amino acids. Germline-derived CDR1 and CDR2 are SGHTA and FQGNSA. The CDR3 nucleotides read TGTGCCAGCAGCTTAGGCGGGTGGTCGGGCTACACCTTC. Its translation: CASSLGGWSGYTF.

This clone showed up just a few times. Germline is not matched at one junction end, which may reflect a read error. The rearrangement links TRBV7-7 to TRBJ2-5; perhaps TRBD2 as D (5 bases). This CDR3 has 15 residues. CDR1 is SSHAT and CDR2 is FNYEAQ in the germline V gene (reference sequence). The CDR3 bases are TGTGCTAGCAGCTTAGGTCTCGGGCGGGTAGAGACCCAGTACTTC. It is translated as CASSLGLGRVETQYF.

This clone occurred once. The CDR3 reads CASMAGRGNSPLHF. The CDR3 DNA reads as TGTGCCAGCATGGCCGGGAGGGGGAATTCACCCCTCCACTTT. The chain joins TRBV2 to TRBJ1-6, with D possibly matching TRBD1 (6 bases). CDR1 is SNHLY, CDR2 FYNNEI, per germline. The CDR3 covers 14 residues. The V end was cut by 7 bases, the J end by 7 bases, with 14 bases between.

This clone was picked up one time. The V call is TRBV11-3, the J call TRBJ2-7, with a possible D match to TRBD2 (6 bases). The germline V and J ends were trimmed by 5 bases and 2 bases, with 19 bases remaining between them. This CDR3 has 16 amino acids. Germline CDR1 SGHNT, CDR2 YENEEA. CDR3: CASSRDSSGDPYEQYF. The CDR3 region has the DNA TGTGCCAGCAGCCGTGACAGCTCGGGGGACCCCTACGAGCAGTACTTC.

This clone occurred once. The chain joins TRBV9 to TRBJ1-4, with D uncertain. Germline CDR1 and CDR2: SGDLS and YYNGEE. V was shortened by 4 bases and J by 3 bases, with 13 bases between the two germline ends. The CDR3 contains 15 residues. The CDR3 protein is CASSLRTTANEKLFF. Written as DNA, the CDR3 is TGTGCCAGCAGCTTGAGGACGACCGCTAATGAAAAACTGTTTTTT.

The chain has TRBV6-5 and TRBJ1-4; D is uncertain. The CDR3 extends over 14 amino acids. Germline lookup yields CDR1 MNHEY and CDR2 SVGAGI. Trimming left V 4 bases short and J 4 bases short, with 10 bases between. CDR3 amino acids: CASSLGGNNEKLFF. CDR3 in DNA: TGTGCCAGCAGTTTGGGAGGGAATAATGAAAAACTGTTTTTT.

The rearrangement uses TRBV19 and TRBJ1-5; a possible D gene is TRBD1 (6 bases). The V and J ends lost 1 base and 0 bases respectively, with 22 bases between them. This CDR3 region has 20 residues. Looked up from germline, CDR1 is LNHDA and CDR2 is SQIVND (reference sequence). The CDR3 region is CASSIGQGKSGDDSNQPQHF. The CDR3 nucleotides read TGTGCCAGTAGTATAGGTCAGGGGAAAAGCGGCGACGATAGCAATCAGCCCCAGCATTTT.

The J gene is TRBJ1-1, the V gene TRBV7-2; a weak D match, TRBD1 (5 bases). Germline V lookup: CDR1 SGHTA, CDR2 FQGNSA. The length of the CDR3 is 11 residues. V dropped 4 bases and J dropped 9 bases, with 9 bases sitting between them. CDR3 protein: CASSSRDQAFF. In nucleotides, the CDR3 is TGTGCCAGCAGCTCTAGGGACCAAGCTTTCTTT.

The J gene is TRBJ2-2, the V gene TRBV5-1, with TRBD1 matching 7 bases. This CDR3 is 14 amino acids long. V lost 3 bases and J lost 4; bases outside the gene matches: 3. Germline-derived CDR1 and CDR2 are SGHRS and YFSETQ. The CDR3 region has the DNA TGCGCCAGCAGCTCCGACAGGGCCACCGGGGAGCTGTTTTTT. It yields the protein CASSSDRATGELFF.

This clone is a singleton in its sample. The chain employs TRBV7-2 and TRBJ2-5; 7 bases align to TRBD2. CDR1 SGHTA and CDR2 FQGNSA come from the germline V gene. Trimming took 1 base from V and 7 from J; bases not matched to a gene: 9. CDR3 length: 15 residues. The CDR3 bases are TGTGCCAGCAGCTTAGATTTGTCTAGCGGTGGGACCCAGTACTTC. It codes for CASSLDLSSGGTQYF. Full variable domain (rest looked up from reference TRBV7-2 and TRBJ2-5): GAGVSQSPSNKVTEKGKDVELRCDPISGHTALYWYRQSLGQGLEFLIYFQGNSAPDKSGLPSDRFSAERTGGSVSTLTIQRTQQEDSAVYLCASSLDLSSGGTQYFGPGTRLLVL.

V and J are TRBV7-6 and TRBJ2-7, with D possibly matching TRBD1 (5 bases). V was cut by 5 bases and J by 4 bases, with 21 bases left in between. CDR3 length: 16 residues. Germline V gene data show CDR1 as SGHVS and CDR2 as FNYEAQ. The CDR3 nucleotides are TGTGCCAGCAGCCAAGAACCACAGGTCTCAATATACGAGCAGTACTTC. It specifies CASSQEPQVSIYEQYF.

The rearrangement uses TRBV19 and TRBJ1-2, with D possibly being TRBD1 (6 bases). The CDR3 covers 15 residues. The germline gives CDR1 LNHDA, CDR2 SQIVND (reference sequence). V shed 7 bases and J shed 0 bases, with 15 bases lying between them. As DNA, the CDR3 is TGTGCCAGTAAGAACAGGGAAGGACCTAACTATGGCTACACCTTC. Residues: CASKNREGPNYGYTF.

The V and J genes are TRBV11-2 and TRBJ2-2; D is possibly TRBD2 (6 bases). CDR1 is SGHAT and CDR2 is FQNNGV in the germline V gene. Trimming took off 5 bases at V and 6 bases at J, with 13 bases between the two ends. The CDR3 totals 14 residues. CDR3 amino acids: CASSPITGAGELFF. CDR3 bases: TGTGCCAGCAGCCCAATCACGGGGGCCGGGGAGCTGTTTTTT.

This sequence joins TRBV6-1 and TRBJ1-5; D is unclear. The CDR3 totals 13 residues. The ends were cut back, 2 bases at V and 4 bases at J, with 6 bases in the middle. CDR1 and CDR2 (germline): MNHNS, SASEGT. The CDR3 bases are TGTGCCAGCAGTGAAATTTTAAATCAGCCCCAGCATTTT. Translation gives CASSEILNQPQHF.

The CDR3 region has the DNA TGTGCCAGCAGTCCCCGCGGGGGCCGGTACAATGAGCAGTTCTTC. As protein: CASSPRGGRYNEQFF. The chain recombines TRBV7-9 with TRBJ2-1; D is possibly TRBD2 (7 bases). The CDR3 spans 15 residues. Trimming took off 6 bases at V and 4 bases at J, with 16 bases between the two ends. Germline values: CDR1 SEHNR, CDR2 FQNEAQ (reference sequence).

The J gene is TRBJ2-3, the V gene TRBV10-3; a weak D match, TRBD1 (5 bases). Trimming pared 6 bases from V and 2 bases from J, leaving 15 bases between. The CDR3 totals 15 residues. Germline V gene lookup returns CDR1 ENHRY and CDR2 SYGVKD. Written as DNA, the CDR3 is TGTGCCATCAGCCTTCGCCCACAGGCCACAGATACGCAGTATTTT. This codes for CAISLRPQATDTQYF.